These T cell receptor beta chains were read from a single sample in a study of blood T cell repertoires in COVID-19. Measured with immunoSEQ multiplex PCR; TCRdb has only the in-frame clones, and not every one. Among under 150,000 clones listed, 85% were seen once. The sample comprised peripheral blood. These receptors originate from a human donor in a cohort sampled during active COVID-19. CDR3s leave out the opening cysteine and the closing phenylalanine or tryptophan. Each record gives: V gene, CDR3 protein.

V: TRBV5-1
CDR3: ASSLAGEPYEQY

V: TRBV5-6
CDR3: ASSSGPSATNSPLH

V: TRBV6-5
CDR3: ASSTQGNQPQH

V: TRBV28
CDR3: ASSSLAGGLNEQF

V: TRBV24-1
CDR3: ATSDRGSSYEQY

V: TRBV12-3/TRBV12-4
CDR3: ASSLRDNTEAF

V: TRBV24-1
CDR3: ATSDPSGGDYNEQF

V: TRBV7-9
CDR3: ASSFMEGGPQH

V: TRBV6-5
CDR3: ASSFFSSNEKLF

V: TRBV5-1
CDR3: ASSVIRPRETQY

V: TRBV19
CDR3: ASSIGGGLGEQY

V: TRBV11-2
CDR3: ASSLRRGGDEQF

V: TRBV16
CDR3: ASSQGQNNEQF

V: TRBV6-2/TRBV6-3
CDR3: ASTPRVGGNIQY

V: TRBV19
CDR3: ASSTRQGNQPQH

V: TRBV4-3
CDR3: ASSQRLARGEAF

V: TRBV12-3/TRBV12-4
CDR3: ASSFAGNTEAF

V: TRBV30
CDR3: AWSFPSSGTGNYGYT

V: TRBV7-8
CDR3: ASSPEWQTTGELF

V: TRBV7-9
CDR3: ASSLRDRGYEQY

V: TRBV9
CDR3: ASSVGPRVAATSTDTQY

V: TRBV5-5
CDR3: ASSLSGWTGELF

V: TRBV6-5
CDR3: ASSYGQTRHTEAF

V: TRBV2
CDR3: ASHRGYEQY

V: TRBV5-4
CDR3: ASSLVLAGTNEQF

V: TRBV7-3
CDR3: ASSSVAGTDTQY

V: TRBV7-8
CDR3: ASSLPGYEQY

V: TRBV4-1
CDR3: ASSQDSRGSPLH

V: TRBV30
CDR3: AWSGRQEGWRTEAF

V: TRBV24-1
CDR3: ATGDREGNQPQH

V: TRBV7-2
CDR3: ASSLTPGLAHEQY

V: TRBV10-2
CDR3: ASTRGYYEQY

V: TRBV28
CDR3: ASSSDGVPSSYEQY

V: TRBV24-1
CDR3: ATSDNPQDNEQF

V: TRBV11-2
CDR3: ASTRTSGPPGETQY

V: TRBV9
CDR3: ASSSRTGEAYEQY

V: TRBV11-3
CDR3: ASSLGHGEDTEAF

V: TRBV7-8
CDR3: ASSLAGAANTEAF

V: TRBV19
CDR3: ASRRGTSGNNEQF

V: TRBV4-1
CDR3: ASSQGGPGEQPQH

V: TRBV4-2
CDR3: ASSQAGESYEQY

V: TRBV5-6
CDR3: ASSLGPTAYYGYT

V: TRBV28
CDR3: ASNDRGPGYT

V: TRBV19
CDR3: ASSSQGDTGELF

V: TRBV6-1
CDR3: ASSGSGGPNSYEQY

V: TRBV5-4
CDR3: ASSFVAGGLETQY

V: TRBV7-2
CDR3: ASSSQRGNTGELF

V: TRBV5-1
CDR3: ASSQAGAPYEQY

V: TRBV10-2
CDR3: ASSEVGASPLH

V: TRBV6-5
CDR3: ASSYSTGRNTIY

V: TRBV6-5
CDR3: ASSSGTGRSPLH